The T cell receptor beta chain under discussion was sequenced for a study of blood T cell repertoires in COVID-19. Study information: The samples span acute and convalescent COVID-19 from the United States, Italy and Spain. PBMCs, B-cell-depleted T cells, or T cells provided the cDNA or gDNA that made up the material.

In the original workflow: Scientists estimated how many nucleated cells there were by amplifying reference gene primers. Assay used: immunoSEQ multiplex PCR; TCRdb lists only in-frame clones, some missing. Clone size and the V and J calls come from that table; the DNA yielded D and trimming. The sample carries a few hundred thousand clones, approximately 87% recorded once. V dropped 3 bases and J dropped 3; count of bases not matched to a gene: 7. CDR3 size: 15 residues. Germline CDR1 and CDR2: LNHDA and SQIVND (reference sequence). In this sample, this clone turned up once. Source material: peripheral blood. The chain uses TRBV19 and TRBJ2-7; TRBD1 matches at 8 bases. This TCR derives from a man between 60 and 75 years old who had recovered from COVID-19. The CDR3 spells CASSMRQGLNYEQYF. The CDR3 DNA sequence: TGTGCCAGTAGTATGAGACAGGGGCTAAACTACGAGCAGTACTTC. Together with reference TRBV19 and TRBJ2-7, the CDR3 gives the full variable domain: DGGITQSPKYLFRKEGQNVTLSCEQNLNHDAMYWYRQDPGQGLRLIYYSQIVNDFQKGDIAEGYSVSREKKESFPLTVTSAQKNPTAFYLCASSMRQGLNYEQYFGPGTRLTVT.